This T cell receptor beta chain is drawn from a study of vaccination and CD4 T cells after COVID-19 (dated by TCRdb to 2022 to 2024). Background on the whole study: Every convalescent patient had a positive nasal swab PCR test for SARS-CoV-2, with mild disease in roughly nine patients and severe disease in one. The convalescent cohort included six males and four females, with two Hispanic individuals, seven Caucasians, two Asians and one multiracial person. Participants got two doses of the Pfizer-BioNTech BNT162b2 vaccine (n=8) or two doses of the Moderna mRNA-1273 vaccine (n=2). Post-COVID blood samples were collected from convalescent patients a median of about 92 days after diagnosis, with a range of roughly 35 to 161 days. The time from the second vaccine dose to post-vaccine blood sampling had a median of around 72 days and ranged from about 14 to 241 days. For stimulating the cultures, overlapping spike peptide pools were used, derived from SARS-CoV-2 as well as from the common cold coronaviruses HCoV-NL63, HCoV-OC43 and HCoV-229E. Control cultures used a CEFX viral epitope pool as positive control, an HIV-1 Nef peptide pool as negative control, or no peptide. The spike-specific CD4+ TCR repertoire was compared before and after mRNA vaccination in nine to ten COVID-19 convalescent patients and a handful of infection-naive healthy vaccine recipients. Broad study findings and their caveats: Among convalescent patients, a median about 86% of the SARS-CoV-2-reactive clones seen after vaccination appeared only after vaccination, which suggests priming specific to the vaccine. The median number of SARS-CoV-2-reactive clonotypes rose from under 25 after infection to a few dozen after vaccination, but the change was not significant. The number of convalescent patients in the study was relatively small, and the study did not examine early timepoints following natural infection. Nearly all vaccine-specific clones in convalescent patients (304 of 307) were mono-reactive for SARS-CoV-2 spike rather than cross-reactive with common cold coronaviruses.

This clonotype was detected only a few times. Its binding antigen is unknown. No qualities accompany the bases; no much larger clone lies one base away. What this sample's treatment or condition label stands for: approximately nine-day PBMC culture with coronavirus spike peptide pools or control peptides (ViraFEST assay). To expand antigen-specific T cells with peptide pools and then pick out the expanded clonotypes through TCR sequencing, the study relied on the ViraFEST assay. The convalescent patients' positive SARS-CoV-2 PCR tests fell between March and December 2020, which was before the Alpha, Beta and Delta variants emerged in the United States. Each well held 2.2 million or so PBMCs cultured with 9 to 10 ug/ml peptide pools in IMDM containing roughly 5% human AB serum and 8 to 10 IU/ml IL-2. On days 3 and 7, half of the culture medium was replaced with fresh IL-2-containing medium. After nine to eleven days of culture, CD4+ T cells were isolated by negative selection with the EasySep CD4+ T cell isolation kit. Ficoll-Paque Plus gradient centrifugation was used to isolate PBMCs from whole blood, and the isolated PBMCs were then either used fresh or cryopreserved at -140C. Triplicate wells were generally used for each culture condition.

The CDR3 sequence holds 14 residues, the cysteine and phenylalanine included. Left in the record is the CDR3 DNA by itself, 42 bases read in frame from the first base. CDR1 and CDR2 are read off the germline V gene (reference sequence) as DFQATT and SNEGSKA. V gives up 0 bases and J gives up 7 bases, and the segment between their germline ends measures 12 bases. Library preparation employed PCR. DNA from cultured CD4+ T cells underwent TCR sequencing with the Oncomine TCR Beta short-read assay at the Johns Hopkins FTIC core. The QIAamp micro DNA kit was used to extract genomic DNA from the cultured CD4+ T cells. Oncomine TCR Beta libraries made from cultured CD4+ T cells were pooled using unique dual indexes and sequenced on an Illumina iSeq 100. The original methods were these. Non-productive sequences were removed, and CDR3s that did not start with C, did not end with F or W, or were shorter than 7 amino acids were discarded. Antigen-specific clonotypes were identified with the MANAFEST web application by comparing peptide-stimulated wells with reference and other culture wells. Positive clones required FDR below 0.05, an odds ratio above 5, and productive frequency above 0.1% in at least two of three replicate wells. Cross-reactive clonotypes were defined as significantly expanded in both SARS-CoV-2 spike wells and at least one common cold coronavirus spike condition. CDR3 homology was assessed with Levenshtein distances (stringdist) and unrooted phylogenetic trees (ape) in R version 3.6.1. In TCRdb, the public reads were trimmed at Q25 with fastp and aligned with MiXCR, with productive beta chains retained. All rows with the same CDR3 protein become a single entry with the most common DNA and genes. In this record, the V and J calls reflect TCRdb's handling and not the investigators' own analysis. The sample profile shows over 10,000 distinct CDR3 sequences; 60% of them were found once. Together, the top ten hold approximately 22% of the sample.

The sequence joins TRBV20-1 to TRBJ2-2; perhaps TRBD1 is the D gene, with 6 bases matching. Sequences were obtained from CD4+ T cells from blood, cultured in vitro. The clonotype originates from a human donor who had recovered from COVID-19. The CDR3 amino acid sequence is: CSAREQGVGGELFF. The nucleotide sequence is TGCAGTGCTAGAGAACAGGGAGTTGGCGGGGAGCTGTTTTTT.